The 27 T cell receptor beta chains below were found in one sample sequenced in a study of shared clonotypes between healthy human individuals. This table comes from immunoSEQ multiplex PCR, and its TCRdb copy is limited to in-frame clones, with some not included. The table records approximately 980,000 clones, about three quarters of them present only once. Sequencing was carried out using memory CD4+ T cells sorted from blood. Subset defined: CD45RA-negative fraction. The receptors were sampled from a man aged 18 to 29 in good health.

V and J are TRBV9 and TRBJ1-4; D gene uncertain. The germline V and J ends were trimmed by 4 bases and 7 bases, with 14 bases remaining between them. Germline values: CDR1 SGDLS, CDR2 YYNGEE. This CDR3 has 14 residues. The CDR3 DNA reads TGTGCCAGCAGCACCTCGTCGAGCGTTGAAAAACTGTTTTTT. Its protein is CASSTSSSVEKLFF.

As to this clone: A read error likely explains this, since a far larger clone differs by one base. This chain connects TRBV10-1 to TRBJ2-7, with 9 bases fitting TRBD1. CDR3 length: 17 residues. Germline assignment: CDR1 WNHNN and CDR2 SYGVQD (reference sequence). CDR3 DNA sequence: TGCGCCGGCAGTGGGGACTCCGGGACAGGGCGAACCTACGAGCAGTACTTC. Its translation is CAGSGDSGTGRTYEQYF.

V is TRBV10-3 and J is TRBJ2-2, with D tentatively TRBD1 (6 bases). The germline CDR1 and CDR2 sequences are ENHRY and SYGVKD. The CDR3 runs 14 residues. The V end lost 10 bases, the J end lost 3 bases, and 15 bases lay between the germline ends. CDR3 sequence: CASRGDTDTGELFF. In DNA form, the CDR3 reads TGTGCCAGTCGAGGGGACACGGACACCGGGGAGCTGTTTTTT.

This chain joins TRBV5-6 and TRBJ2-7; perhaps TRBD2 as D (6 bases). The V gene lost 3 bases and the J gene lost 5 bases, with 15 bases spanning the gap. Looked up from germline, CDR1 is SGHDT and CDR2 is YYEEEE. There are 14 residues in the CDR3. In nucleotides, the CDR3 is TGTGCCAGCAGCTCGGGTTTTGGCGGGGACGAGCAGTACTTC. It encodes CASSSGFGGDEQYF.

Comment on this clone: The germline gene is not matched at one end of the junction; a read error may be the cause. V is TRBV7-7 and J is TRBJ1-1; D call uncertain. Germline V CDR1 and CDR2: SSHAT, FNYEAQ (reference sequence). The CDR3 extends over 17 amino acids. CDR3: CASSGITMRRMNTEAFF. The CDR3 DNA is TGTGCTAGCAGCGGAATTACTATGCGACGGATGAACACTGAAGCTTTCTTT.

This chain uses TRBV2 with TRBJ1-5; 7 bases align to TRBD1. Per the germline V gene, CDR1 is SNHLY and CDR2 is FYNNEI. V gave up 4 bases and J gave up 2 bases; unmatched junction bases: 5. The length of the CDR3 is 15 residues. The CDR3 is CASSAGGGRNQPQHF. The DNA of the CDR3 is TGTGCCAGCAGTGCAGGGGGAGGGCGCAATCAGCCCCAGCATTTT.

Comment on this clone: It is likely a read error: a sequence one base away is far more abundant. Other DNA sequences in the same sample also yield this CDR3. This sequence joins TRBV6-6 and TRBJ1-1; no clear D gene. Germline-derived CDR1 and CDR2 are MNHNY and SVGAGI (reference sequence). The germline V and J ends were trimmed by 6 bases and 1 base, with 3 bases remaining between them. The CDR3 is made up of 11 amino acids. Written as DNA, the CDR3 is TGTGCCAGCAGAGAGAACACTGAAGCTTTCTTT. Translation gives CASRENTEAFF.

The chain links TRBV29-1 to TRBJ2-7; TRBD1 aligns across 10 bases. Looked up from germline, CDR1 is SQVTM and CDR2 is ANQGSEA. This CDR3 spans 14 amino acids. J was trimmed by 1 base and V by 6 bases; bases with no gene match: 6. Written as DNA, the CDR3 is TGCAGCGTGTCAGGGACAGGGGTGTCCTACGAGCAGTACTTC. Protein sequence: CSVSGTGVSYEQYF.

This clone was found once. The CDR3 is CATIPSLTATNEKLFF. CDR3 in DNA: TGCGCCACCATCCCATCCCTTACAGCAACTAATGAAAAACTGTTTTTT. The gene calls are TRBV5-1 and TRBJ1-4; no definite D call. The germline gives CDR1 SGHRS, CDR2 YFSETQ. V was clipped by 9 bases and J by 0 bases, with 18 bases between them. There are 16 residues in the CDR3.

This clone was seen at least ten times. The V call is TRBV18, the J call TRBJ1-2; D not certain. Germline V lookup: CDR1 KGHSH, CDR2 LQKENI. CDR3 length: 15 amino acids. Trimming left V 3 bases short and J 1 base short, with 12 bases between. This chain's CDR3 is CASSPPSYINYGYTF. CDR3 nucleotides: TGTGCCAGCTCACCCCCTTCCTATATTAACTATGGCTACACCTTC.

The chain links TRBV9 to TRBJ2-3; 9 positions match TRBD2. The CDR3 is made up of 17 amino acids. Losses at the gene ends were 0 bases for V and 2 bases for J; bases not matched to a gene: 7. Germline CDR1 reads SGDLS; CDR2 reads YYNGEE. The CDR3 region has the DNA TGTGCCAGCAGCGTAGGTACTAGCGGGTACCTCACAGATACGCAGTATTTT. This sequence encodes CASSVGTSGYLTDTQYF.

The V gene is TRBV6-5, the J gene TRBJ2-1, with TRBD2 identical over 11 bases. Germline V gives CDR1 MNHEY, CDR2 SVGAGI. J lost 3 bases, V lost 4 bases, and 2 bases had no gene match. The CDR3 consists of 15 residues. In nucleotides, the CDR3 is TGTGCCAGCAGTTCCGGGACTAGCGGCTACAATGAGCAGTTCTTC. The encoded protein is CASSSGTSGYNEQFF.

This clone showed up just a few times. In DNA, the CDR3 is TGTGCCAGTAGTACCGGGGATCAGGGGCGACAAGCTTTCTTT. Its translation is CASSTGDQGRQAFF. The genes are TRBV19 and TRBJ1-1; D perhaps matches TRBD1 (6 bases). The CDR3 totals 14 residues. The V gene lost 4 bases and the J gene lost 9 bases, with 18 bases spanning the gap. Germline CDR1 LNHDA, CDR2 SQIVND (reference sequence).

The rearrangement links TRBV10-2 to TRBJ2-7; D not resolved. CDR1 WSHSY and CDR2 SAAADI come from the germline V gene. Trimming took off 6 bases at V and 3 bases at J, with 9 bases between the two ends. The CDR3 has 12 residues. CDR3 protein: CASRPTYYEQYF. CDR3 nucleotides: TGCGCCAGCAGGCCCACTTACTACGAGCAGTACTTC.

This chain links TRBV2 with TRBJ1-2; D is unclear. Trimming pared 1 base from V and 2 bases from J, leaving 8 bases between. Per germline, CDR1 SNHLY and CDR2 FYNNEI. This CDR3 contains 14 residues. The CDR3 here is CASSEGSGNYGYTF. As DNA, the CDR3 is TGTGCCAGCAGTGAAGGTAGTGGGAACTATGGCTACACCTTC.

The CDR3 spells CASSVGTSSEQYF. As DNA, the CDR3 is TGTGCCAGCAGCGTCGGGACTTCAAGCGAGCAGTACTTC. V is TRBV9 and J is TRBJ2-7; D perhaps matches TRBD2 (6 bases). V was trimmed by 2 bases and J by 6 bases, leaving 12 bases between them. CDR3 size: 13 residues. Germline-derived CDR1 and CDR2 are SGDLS and YYNGEE.

This chain connects TRBV10-1 to TRBJ2-2; TRBD1 matches at 8 bases. J was trimmed by 0 bases and V by 2 bases; bases with no gene match: 2. The germline V gene encodes CDR1 WNHNN and CDR2 SYGVQD (reference sequence). This CDR3 comprises 16 residues. The CDR3 spells CASSEVGQANTGELFF. The CDR3 coding sequence is TGCGCCAGCAGTGAGGTGGGACAGGCGAACACCGGGGAGCTGTTTTTT.

This clone showed up just a few times. The chain combines TRBV5-4 with TRBJ2-6; 7 bases line up with TRBD1. The CDR3 runs to 18 residues. J lost 0 bases, V lost 4 bases, and 10 bases had no gene match. CDR1 is SGHNT, CDR2 YYREEE, per germline (reference sequence). The CDR3 protein is CASSKGGGQSSGANVLTF. In nucleotides, the CDR3 is TGTGCCAGCAGCAAGGGTGGGGGACAGAGCTCTGGGGCCAACGTCCTGACTTTC.

This chain links TRBV30 with TRBJ1-1; tentatively, D is TRBD1 (5 bases). V was trimmed by 4 bases and J by 6 bases, leaving 12 bases between them. The length of the CDR3 is 12 residues. Per the germline V gene, CDR1 is GTSNPN and CDR2 is SVGIG (reference sequence). The CDR3 DNA sequence: TGTGCCTGGATCGGACACCATGCTGAAGCTTTCTTT. Protein sequence: CAWIGHHAEAFF.

V usage is TRBV28 and J usage is TRBJ1-1; tentative D call: TRBD1 (5 bases). The germline gives CDR1 MDHEN, CDR2 SYDVKM. Trimming pared 4 bases from V and 5 bases from J, leaving 17 bases between. This CDR3 contains 15 residues. The CDR3 region is CASSSRGTPRTEAFF. The DNA of the CDR3 is TGTGCCAGCAGTTCCCGCGGGACCCCGAGGACTGAAGCTTTCTTT.

V and J are TRBV11-2 and TRBJ1-6; D is perhaps TRBD1 (5 bases). Germline assignment: CDR1 SGHAT and CDR2 FQNNGV. Trimming took off 1 base at V and 7 bases at J, with 8 bases between the two ends. This CDR3 is built from 14 residues. CDR3 in amino acids: CASSLGQRNSPLHF. In DNA form, the CDR3 reads TGTGCCAGCAGCTTAGGACAGCGAAATTCACCCCTCCACTTT.

This clone was seen more than once but under ten times. J is TRBJ1-6 and V is TRBV2; D unclear. The length of the CDR3 is 12 residues. Germline V gene sequence: CDR1 SNHLY, CDR2 FYNNEI. The V and J ends lost 3 bases and 9 bases respectively, with 6 bases between them. The CDR3 nucleotides are TGTGCCAGCAGTGAGGACGGTTCACCCCTCCACTTT. Residues: CASSEDGSPLHF.

This sequence joins TRBV4-1 and TRBJ2-3, with 10 bases identical to TRBD2. Germline CDR1 and CDR2: MGHRA and YSYEKL. This CDR3 spans 14 amino acids. With 7 bases clipped from V and 0 bases from J, the junction kept 1 base outside the gene matches. The CDR3 nucleotides are TGCGCCAGCAAACTAGCGGGGAGCACAGATACGCAGTATTTT. Its protein product is CASKLAGSTDTQYF.

The chain uses TRBV6-1 and TRBJ1-1; the D gene is possibly TRBD1 (6 bases). The germline V gene has CDR1 MNHNS and CDR2 SASEGT. V lost 0 bases and J 1 base, leaving 9 bases between the germline ends. This CDR3 has 15 residues. The CDR3 coding sequence is TGTGCCAGCAGTGAAGCGTCAGGGGCGAACACTGAAGCTTTCTTT. This sequence encodes CASSEASGANTEAFF.

The genes are TRBV11-3 and TRBJ2-2; 7 bases fit TRBD2. J lost 9 bases, V lost 5 bases, and 12 bases had no gene match. The CDR3 sequence is 15 residues long. The germline V gene encodes CDR1 SGHNT and CDR2 YENEEA. The CDR3 region is CASSPPAGESRELFF. As DNA, the CDR3 is TGTGCCAGCAGCCCACCGGCGGGAGAGAGCCGGGAGCTGTTTTTT.

This chain connects TRBV2 to TRBJ2-4; D perhaps matches TRBD2 (6 bases). This CDR3 spans 13 amino acids. Between the trimmed V and J ends, which lost 10 bases and 6 bases, there was a span of 16 bases. CDR1 SNHLY and CDR2 FYNNEI come from the germline V gene. For the CDR3, the DNA is TGTGCCATCCAGTGGGGGGATGGAAACATTCAGTACTTC. Residues: CAIQWGDGNIQYF.

The rearrangement joins TRBV18 to TRBJ1-3, with D possibly matching TRBD1 (5 bases). This CDR3 is built from 15 residues. Trimming took 3 bases from V and 0 from J, leaving 9 bases between them. Germline V lookup: CDR1 KGHSH, CDR2 LQKENI. CDR3 in amino acids: CASSPVRGSGNTIYF. CDR3 in DNA: TGTGCCAGCTCACCGGTGAGGGGCTCTGGAAACACCATATATTTT.